The clone carrying this T cell receptor beta chain was detected many times. With a much larger clone just one base away, this may be a read error. The sample is drawn from a study of T-cell reconstitution after alpha-beta-depleted transplantation in children. TCRbeta library construction was performed incorporating unique molecular identifiers. In TCRdb, the PCR reads were re-called with MiXCR into one record per CDR3 protein. Here the sample spans around 410,000 distinct CDR3 sequences, roughly 10% being singletons. The CDR3 contains 14 residues. The germline CDR1 and CDR2 sequences are SQVTM and ANQGSEA.

This TCR derives from a human donor who donated a stem cell graft to a child with acute myeloid leukemia. This chain uses TRBV29-1 with TRBJ2-4; no definite D call. The starting material was PBMCs from the stem cell graft donor, obtained from the stem cell graft. Here the CDR3 reads CSVAESNGKNSQYF. In DNA, the CDR3 is TGCAGCGTTGCAGAGAGCAACGGCAAAAACAGTCAGTACTTC.